This T cell receptor (beta chain) emerged from a study of prognosis after radiotherapy for stage I lung cancer (dated by TCRdb to the early 2020s). For context, the study as a whole: Between early 2018 and early 2019, roughly 20 patients with stage I NSCLC were enrolled in Nanjing, China. Around 13 of the patients presented with newly diagnosed primary stage I lung tumors; roughly five had oligometastatic NSCLC following surgical resection of the primary tumor. All patients were regarded as medically inoperable, because of comorbidities in more than ten patients and refusal of surgery in roughly 7 patients. The cohort comprised around 14 men and 5 or 6 women with a median age of about 70 years, ranging from roughly 50 to 84 years. Squamous cell carcinoma histology was identified in six or seven patients, and adenocarcinoma histology was identified in around 13 patients. Image-guided IMRT or VMAT was used to deliver SBRT in 3 to 5 fractions at a biologically effective dose of at least 100 Gy. In every patient, SBRT was given without any concurrent therapy. After SBRT, distant metastases developed in about 20% of the 19 patients at a median of approximately 7 months, while the remaining 15 patients had no significant progression. Peripheral blood TCR beta repertoires were profiled in stage I NSCLC patients before and after stereotactic body radiotherapy, and the repertoires were related to distant failure. The study sequenced approximately 40 blood samples from some 20 patients, one before and one after SBRT per patient. The full study reports these points: Post-SBRT Shannon entropy and its change from baseline were lower in patients who developed distant metastases; baseline Shannon entropy was not associated with metastases. TRBV and TRBJ usage frequencies reportedly differed by metastasis status, in two V genes at baseline and in some 10 V and two J genes after SBRT. None of the reported P values were adjusted for multiple comparisons. Limitations of the study included a small cohort and short follow-up, and the study findings need independent validation. Unique TCR clone counts fell after SBRT (median about 10,000 before versus fewer than 7,500 after; Wilcoxon paired P=0.011). Whether the expanded TCR clones were tumor-specific was not determined.

This clonotype was found many times. Its cognate antigen has yet to be identified. No clone much larger than this one lies a single base away; base qualities are absent. Two rounds of multiplex PCR were performed to amplify the TCR beta CDR3 region from genomic DNA. In the first round of PCR, primers specific to each TRBV and TRBJ gene were used, and the primer sequences are filed in Chinese patent CN105087789A. Universal primers were used in the second PCR round. The Roche High Pure PCR Template Preparation Kit was used to extract genomic DNA from the frozen PBMCs. The libraries underwent paired-end sequencing with 151 bp reads on an Illumina HiSeq 3000. The published analysis was carried out like this. Raw reads lacking the multiplex PCR primer sequences were removed with CutAdapt. High-quality paired reads were merged into contigs with PEAR. By alignment to reference sequences, MiXCR assigned TRB V, D and J gene segments to each contig. To remove sequencing errors, CDR3 sequences were clustered according to base quality and sequence similarity. Diversity was measured as Shannon entropy normalized by the natural log of productive TCR sequence number. To get clonality, Shannon entropy was divided by the natural log of the number of unique clonotypes, and that result was subtracted from one. The Youden index of ROC curves was used to select progression-free survival cut-offs for repertoire metrics, and analyses were performed in R 3.5.3. Using fastp trimming at Q25 and MiXCR clonotype assembly, TCRdb reanalyzed the public sequencing data and kept in-frame beta chains. Identical CDR3 proteins give one entry, which carries the most common genes and DNA. These V and J calls originate from TCRdb's pipeline instead of the authors' own analysis. This sample holds roughly 25,000 distinct CDR3 sequences; roughly 35% were observed only once. The ten largest clones capture 62% of the sample.

All patients had node-negative disease on CT and PET/CT, and none had a history of other malignancies or prior chemotherapy or radiotherapy. At each of the two time points, 5 to 6 milliliters of peripheral venous blood were collected into EDTA tubes. PBMCs were isolated by Ficoll-Paque Plus density-gradient centrifugation. Samples were stored at -80°C immediately after collection until analysis. Based on the germline V gene, the CDR1 and CDR2 sequences are SGHTA and FQGNSA. V gives up 2 bases and J gives up 7 bases, and the segment between their germline ends measures 5 bases. The CDR3 sequence holds 12 residues, the cysteine and phenylalanine included. Only the CDR3 DNA is retained, 36 bases long and in frame from the first base.

The material was PBMCs, obtained before or after stereotactic body radiation therapy (not recorded which). This receptor was obtained from a donor over 45 with non-small cell lung cancer. The V and J segments used are TRBV7-2 and TRBJ2-2, with the D gene not confidently named. The sequence in DNA is TGTGCCAGCAGCTTAAATGGCGGGGAGCTGTTTTTT. This yields the protein CASSLNGGELFF.